Reported below is one TCR beta chain. What it binds is not known. The germline CDR1 and CDR2 sequences are ENHRY and SYGVKD. V dropped 8 bases and J dropped 1 base, with 11 bases sitting between them. The CDR3 totals 13 residues. This sample stems from a study of CD8 T cells in ankylosing spondylitis. Study-level points and caveats: In ankylosing spondylitis blood, a motif of roughly eight highly homologous TCR beta variants appeared characteristic.

MiXCR was run by TCRdb on the 5' RACE reads, yielding one entry per CDR3 protein. The sample consists of about 800,000 distinct CDR3 sequences, approximately 12% of them appearing once. V and J are TRBV10-3 and TRBJ1-1; D is undetermined. The receptor was isolated from a male donor with ankylosing spondylitis. Sequencing was performed on blood, either unsorted or a sorted T cell fraction (not recorded which). The CDR3 nucleotides read TGTGCCATCTCGGCGGACCCGAACACTGAAGCTTTCTTT. Its protein is CAISADPNTEAFF.